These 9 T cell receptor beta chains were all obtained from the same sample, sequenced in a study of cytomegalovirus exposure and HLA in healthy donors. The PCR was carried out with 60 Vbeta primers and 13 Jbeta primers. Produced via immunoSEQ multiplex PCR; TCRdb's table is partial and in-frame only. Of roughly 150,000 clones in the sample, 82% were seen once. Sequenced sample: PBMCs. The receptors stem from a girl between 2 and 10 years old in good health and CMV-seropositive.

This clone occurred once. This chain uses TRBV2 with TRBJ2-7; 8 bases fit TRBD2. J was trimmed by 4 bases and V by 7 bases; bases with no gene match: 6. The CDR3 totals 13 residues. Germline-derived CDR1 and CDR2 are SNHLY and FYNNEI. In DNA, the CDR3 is TGTGCCAGCATGAGCGGGAGTTTTTACGAGCAGTACTTC. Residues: CASMSGSFYEQYF.

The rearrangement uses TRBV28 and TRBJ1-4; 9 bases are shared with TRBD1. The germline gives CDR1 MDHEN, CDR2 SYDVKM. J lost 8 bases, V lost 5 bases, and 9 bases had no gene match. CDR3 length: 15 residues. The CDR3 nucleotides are TGTGCCAGCAGTAACTCCGGGACAGGGAAGGAAAAACTGTTTTTT. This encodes CASSNSGTGKEKLFF.

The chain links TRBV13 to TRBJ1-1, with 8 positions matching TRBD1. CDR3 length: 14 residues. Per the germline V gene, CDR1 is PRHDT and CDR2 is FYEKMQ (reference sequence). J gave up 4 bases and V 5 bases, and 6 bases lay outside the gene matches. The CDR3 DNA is TGTGCCAGCAGCGGTCGAACAGGGGGCACTGAAGCTTTCTTT. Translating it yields CASSGRTGGTEAFF.

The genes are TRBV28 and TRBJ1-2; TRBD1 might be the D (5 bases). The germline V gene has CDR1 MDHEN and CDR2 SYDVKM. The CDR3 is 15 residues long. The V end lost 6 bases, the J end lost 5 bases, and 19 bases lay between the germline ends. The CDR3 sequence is CASSSAGVEGYGYTF. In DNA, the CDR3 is TGTGCCAGCAGCTCGGCCGGGGTGGAGGGGTATGGCTACACCTTC.

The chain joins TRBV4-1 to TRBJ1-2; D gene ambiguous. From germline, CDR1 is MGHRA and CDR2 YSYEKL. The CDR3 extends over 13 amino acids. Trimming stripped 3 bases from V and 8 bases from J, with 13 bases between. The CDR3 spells CASSQPTQTGYTF. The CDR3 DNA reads TGCGCCAGCAGCCAGCCTACACAGACGGGCTACACCTTC.

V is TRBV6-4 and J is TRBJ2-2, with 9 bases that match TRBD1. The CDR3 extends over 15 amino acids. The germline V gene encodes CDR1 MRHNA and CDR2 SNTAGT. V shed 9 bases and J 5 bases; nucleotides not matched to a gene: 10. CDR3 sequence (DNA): TGTGCCAGTGGGTCCGGGACAGGGTCAACCGGGGAGCTGTTTTTT. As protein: CASGSGTGSTGELFF.

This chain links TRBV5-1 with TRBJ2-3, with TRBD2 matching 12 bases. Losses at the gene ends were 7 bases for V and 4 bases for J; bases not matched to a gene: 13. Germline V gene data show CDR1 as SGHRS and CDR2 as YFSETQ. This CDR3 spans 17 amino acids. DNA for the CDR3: TGCGCCAGCTCCCAGACTAGCGGGAGTCCGGTCGCAGATACGCAGTATTTT. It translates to CASSQTSGSPVADTQYF. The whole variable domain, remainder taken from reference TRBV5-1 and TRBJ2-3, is KAGVTQTPRYLIKTRGQQVTLSCSPISGHRSVSWYQQTPGQGLQFLFEYFSETQRNKGNFPGRFSGRQFSNSRSEMNVSTLELGDSALYLCASSQTSGSPVADTQYFGPGTRLTVL.

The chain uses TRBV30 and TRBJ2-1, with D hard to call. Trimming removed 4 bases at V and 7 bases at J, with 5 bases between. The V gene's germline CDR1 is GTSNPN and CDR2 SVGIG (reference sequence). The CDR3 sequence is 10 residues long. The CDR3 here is CAWTVNEQFF. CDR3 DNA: TGTGCCTGGACGGTAAATGAGCAGTTCTTC.

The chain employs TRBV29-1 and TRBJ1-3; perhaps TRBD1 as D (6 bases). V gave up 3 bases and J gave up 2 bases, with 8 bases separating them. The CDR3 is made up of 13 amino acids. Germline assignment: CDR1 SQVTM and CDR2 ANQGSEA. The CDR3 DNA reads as TGCAGCGTTGACTCAGGGGCTGGAAACACCATATATTTT. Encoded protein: CSVDSGAGNTIYF.